These 23 T cell receptor beta chains were sequenced from one sample in a study of beta chain features in type 1 diabetes. The isolated RNA, all of it, was reverse transcribed, so expressed TCRB transcripts were what got sequenced. Repertoires were generated with immunoSEQ multiplex PCR, while TCRdb's copy carries only in-frame clones and drops some. The sample yields more than 110,000 clones, less than 8.5% seen once. Sequencing was performed on central memory CD4+ T cells from blood. The receptors stem from a woman aged 25 to 39 in good health.

This clone was seen at least ten times. The chain carries TRBV6-6 and TRBJ2-3; 9 bases are shared with TRBD1. J was trimmed by 1 base and V by 4 bases; bases with no gene match: 6. In germline, CDR1 is MNHNY, CDR2 SVGAGI (reference sequence). The CDR3 loop spans 16 amino acids. The CDR3 DNA reads as TGTGCCAGCAGTTTCGACAGGGGGGCCGGCACAGATACGCAGTATTTT. Its translation: CASSFDRGAGTDTQYF.

This clone came up a few times. The chain combines TRBV9 with TRBJ2-7; maybe TRBD1 (5 bases). CDR1 is SGDLS and CDR2 is YYNGEE in the germline V gene. Trimming removed 0 bases at V and 3 bases at J, with 16 bases between. This CDR3 comprises 16 residues. The CDR3 DNA is TGTGCCAGCAGCGTAGAAGGCCCGGCGGACAACTACGAGCAGTACTTC. Translating it yields CASSVEGPADNYEQYF.

This chain connects TRBV4-3 to TRBJ2-1; D unclear. There are 13 residues in the CDR3. Germline V lookup: CDR1 LGHNA, CDR2 YSLEER. Deletions cut 0 bases from V and 9 bases from J, with 9 bases between. The CDR3 DNA is TGCGCCAGCAGCCAAGACCCCTTCCGTGAGCAGTTCTTC. It is translated as CASSQDPFREQFF.

This clone was seen more than once but under ten times. V gene TRBV5-5 combines with J gene TRBJ2-1, with TRBD2 matching over 13 bases. J lost 7 bases, V lost 2 bases, and 3 bases had no gene match. This CDR3 contains 15 residues. Germline-derived CDR1 and CDR2 are SGHKS and YYEKEE (reference sequence). Written as DNA, the CDR3 is TGTGCCAGCAGCTTAAAACTAGCGGGAGGGAATGAGCAGTTCTTC. This encodes CASSLKLAGGNEQFF. Full variable domain (outside the CDR3, taken from reference TRBV5-5 and TRBJ2-1): DAGVTQSPTHLIKTRGQQVTLRCSPISGHKSVSWYQQVLGQGPQFIFQYYEKEERGRGNFPDRFSARQFPNYSSELNVNALLLGDSALYLCASSLKLAGGNEQFFGPGTRLTVL.

The rearrangement joins TRBV18 to TRBJ2-1; 8 nucleotides match TRBD1. The CDR3 sequence is 14 residues long. With 2 bases clipped from V and 7 bases from J, the junction kept 4 bases outside the gene matches. Germline V lookup: CDR1 KGHSH, CDR2 LQKENI. In DNA form, the CDR3 reads TGTGCCAGCTCACCAGGGACAGGACGGAATGAGCAGTTCTTC. Its translation: CASSPGTGRNEQFF.

This clone showed up many times. The chain is built from TRBV7-9 and TRBJ2-5, with 7 nucleotides matching TRBD1. The trim removed 5 bases at V and 6 bases at J, leaving 12 bases unmatched. Germline CDR1 is SEHNR and CDR2 is FQNEAQ (reference sequence). The CDR3 is 15 residues long. The CDR3: CASSRPWAGGQTQYF. CDR3 sequence (DNA): TGTGCCAGCAGCCGCCCATGGGCAGGGGGACAGACCCAGTACTTC. Based on the CDR3 plus reference TRBV7-9 and TRBJ2-5, the full variable domain is DTGVSQNPRHKITKRGQNVTFRCDPISEHNRLYWYRQTLGQGPEFLTYFQNEAQLEKSRLLSDRFSAERPKGSFSTLEIQRTEQGDSAMYLCASSRPWAGGQTQYFGPGTRLLVL.

There are a few counts of this clone. V usage is TRBV10-3 and J usage is TRBJ1-2; 7 positions match TRBD1. CDR1 is ENHRY, CDR2 SYGVKD, per germline. This CDR3 has 13 residues. Trimming cost V 6 bases and J 3 bases; bases outside gene matches: 4. The CDR3 bases are TGTGCCATCAGCGAAGACAGGGACTATGGCTACACCTTC. This codes for CAISEDRDYGYTF.

This clone has at least ten counts. This rearrangement joins TRBV14 to TRBJ1-1; D gene ambiguous. This CDR3 comprises 13 residues. Trimming took 4 bases from V and 0 from J, leaving 6 bases between them. Germline lookup yields CDR1 SGHDN and CDR2 FVKESK. The CDR3: CASSRGLNTEAFF. DNA of the CDR3: TGTGCCAGCAGCCGAGGTTTGAACACTGAAGCTTTCTTT.

The rearrangement uses TRBV4-2 and TRBJ2-5, with 14 bases matching TRBD2. Germline loops: CDR1 LGHNA, CDR2 YNFKEQ. The CDR3 totals 16 residues. J lost 11 bases, V lost 0 bases, and 8 bases had no gene match. This CDR3 is CASSQEGTSGRTEQYF. The CDR3 nucleotides are TGTGCCAGCAGCCAAGAGGGGACTAGCGGGAGAACTGAGCAGTACTTC.

There are a few counts of this clone. This rearrangement joins TRBV6-5 to TRBJ1-1; D unclear. V lost 3 bases, J lost 1 base, and 9 bases lay in between. Germline V gene sequence: CDR1 MNHEY, CDR2 SVGAGI. The CDR3 covers 14 residues. CDR3 protein: CASSYSTENTEAFF. The CDR3 DNA follows: TGTGCCAGCAGTTATTCCACAGAGAACACTGAAGCTTTCTTT.

Only a few counts were recorded for this clone. J is TRBJ2-2 and V is TRBV4-3; no clear D gene. This CDR3 has 16 amino acids. Germline V gene lookup returns CDR1 LGHNA and CDR2 YSLEER. Trimming removed 0 bases from V and 3 bases from J, with 11 bases in between. The CDR3 bases are TGCGCCAGCAGCCAAGAATCACAGCCATACACCGGGGAGCTGTTTTTT. Its translation is CASSQESQPYTGELFF.

V usage is TRBV28 and J usage is TRBJ1-2; D is uncertain. There are 11 residues in the CDR3. With 3 bases removed from V and 7 bases from J, the gap between germline ends came to 6 bases. Germline loops: CDR1 MDHEN, CDR2 SYDVKM. This chain's CDR3 is CASSLPSGYTF. As DNA, the CDR3 is TGTGCCAGCAGTTTGCCCAGTGGCTACACCTTC.

This chain links TRBV6-6 with TRBJ1-5; D uncertain. V was pared by 6 bases and J by 5 bases, with 11 bases between. The CDR3 spans 13 residues. Germline V gene sequence: CDR1 MNHNY, CDR2 SVGAGI (reference sequence). CDR3 sequence: CASRALEDQPQHF. DNA for the CDR3: TGTGCCAGCAGGGCCCTAGAGGATCAGCCCCAGCATTTT.

This clone was counted only a few times. CDR3 sequence: CASSPLTRGRRSSYEQYF. As DNA, the CDR3 is TGTGCCAGCAGCCCACTTACCAGGGGGCGAAGGAGCTCCTACGAGCAGTACTTC. V and J are TRBV5-6 and TRBJ2-7, with 8 positions matching TRBD1. V lost 4 bases and J lost 0; bases outside the gene matches: 15. This CDR3 has 18 residues. CDR1 and CDR2 (germline): SGHDT, YYEEEE. The whole variable domain, filled in from reference TRBV5-6 and TRBJ2-7, reads DAGVTQSPTHLIKTRGQQVTLRCSPKSGHDTVSWYQQALGQGPQFIFQYYEEEERQRGNFPDRFSGHQFPNYSSELNVNALLLGDSALYLCASSPLTRGRRSSYEQYFGPGTRLTVT.

The chain recombines TRBV27 with TRBJ2-1; 9 bases align to TRBD1. Germline trimming cut 5 bases from V and 8 bases from J; bases unmatched to any gene: 10. Germline CDR1 MNHEY, CDR2 SMNVEV (reference sequence). There are 15 residues in the CDR3. The CDR3 nucleotides are TGTGCCAGCAGTGCCCATCGACAGGGGGGCTATGAGCAGTTCTTC. Its translation is CASSAHRQGGYEQFF.

CDR3: CASSLDRGRGELFF. CDR3 bases: TGTGCCAGCAGCTTAGACAGGGGGAGAGGGGAGCTGTTTTTT. The chain is built from TRBV7-2 and TRBJ2-2; 8 positions match TRBD1. Germline V gene data show CDR1 as SGHTA and CDR2 as FQGNSA. The CDR3 covers 14 residues. V shed 1 base and J 8 bases; nucleotides not matched to a gene: 3.

This clone came up a few times. The chain combines TRBV5-1 with TRBJ1-1; tentatively, D is TRBD1 (5 bases). The V gene's germline CDR1 is SGHRS and CDR2 YFSETQ. V gave up 6 bases and J gave up 5 bases, with 14 bases separating them. The CDR3 has 13 amino acids. The CDR3 loop is CASNTGGGTEAFF. CDR3 DNA sequence: TGCGCCAGCAACACGGGGGGAGGAACTGAAGCTTTCTTT.

V and J are TRBV4-2 and TRBJ2-1, with a tentative D call TRBD1 (6 bases). This CDR3 contains 14 residues. CDR1 and CDR2 (germline): LGHNA, YNFKEQ. Trimming took 0 bases from V and 7 from J, leaving 10 bases between them. CDR3 in amino acids: CASSQDQGSNEQFF. The CDR3 bases are TGTGCCAGCAGCCAAGATCAGGGGTCAAATGAGCAGTTCTTC.

This clone was observed a few times. The gene calls are TRBV29-1 and TRBJ2-2, with D perhaps matching TRBD1 (6 bases). V gave up 5 bases and J gave up 7 bases, with 14 bases separating them. The CDR3 has 13 residues. The V gene's germline CDR1 is SQVTM and CDR2 ANQGSEA. The DNA of the CDR3 is TGCAGCGTTTCCAGGGGACGAAGCGGGGAGCTGTTTTTT. Translating gives CSVSRGRSGELFF.

The J gene is TRBJ1-2, the V gene TRBV11-1; D is possibly TRBD1 (5 bases). The CDR3 consists of 15 residues. The germline V gene has CDR1 SGHAT and CDR2 FQDESV (reference sequence). Trimming left V 5 bases short and J 5 bases short, with 18 bases between. CDR3 sequence (DNA): TGTGCCAGCAGCCCCCGGGACTCCGTGGGGTATGGCTACACCTTC. This encodes CASSPRDSVGYGYTF. The full variable domain, in which reference TRBV11-1 and TRBJ1-2 provide the parts outside the CDR3, is EAEVAQSPRYKITEKSQAVAFWCDPISGHATLYWYRQILGQGPELLVQFQDESVVDDSQLPKDRFSAERLKGVDSTLKIQPAELGDSAMYLCASSPRDSVGYGYTFGSGTRLTVV.

V and J are TRBV6-6 and TRBJ2-3, with no clear D. This CDR3 region has 13 residues. Trimming removed 7 bases at V and 2 bases at J, with 10 bases between. Germline V gives CDR1 MNHNY, CDR2 SVGAGI (reference sequence). In nucleotides, the CDR3 is TGTGCCAGCATACGCGACTCCACAGATACGCAGTATTTT. The encoded protein is CASIRDSTDTQYF.

This clone has at least ten counts. The chain carries TRBV5-1 and TRBJ2-1; 10 bases line up with TRBD2. Germline lookup yields CDR1 SGHRS and CDR2 YFSETQ. The junction had 5 bases not matched to a gene; V was cut back by 4 bases and J by 7 bases. The CDR3 has 14 amino acids. The CDR3 reads CASSPLAGANEQFF. The CDR3 DNA sequence: TGCGCCAGCAGCCCCCTAGCGGGAGCTAATGAGCAGTTCTTC.

This clone has more than one count but fewer than ten. The rearrangement joins TRBV11-3 to TRBJ2-6; D possibly corresponds to TRBD1 (6 bases). The CDR3 has 14 residues. Trimming left V 5 bases short and J 2 bases short, with 7 bases between. Looked up from germline, CDR1 is SGHNT and CDR2 is YENEEA. CDR3 sequence reads: CASSNRAGANVLTF. DNA for the CDR3: TGTGCCAGCAGCAACAGGGCTGGGGCCAACGTCCTGACTTTC.